The present entry profiles one TCR beta chain with its context. The data were taken from a study of shared clonotypes between healthy human individuals. Genomic DNA of each subset was evenly split across several immunoSEQ plates. Study processing details: ImmunoSEQ output held junction-only sequences without quality scores, so filtering differed. Measured with immunoSEQ multiplex PCR; TCRdb has only the in-frame clones, and not every one. That table is the source of V, J and clone size, and D and trimming were worked out from the DNA. The sample contains 2 million to 2.5 million clones, over 85% of which appear only once. Deletions cut 7 bases from V and 3 bases from J, with 16 bases between. The CDR3 consists of 14 residues. Germline CDR1 SGHRS, CDR2 YFSETQ.

The chain links TRBV5-1 to TRBJ1-1, with no clear D. Sequencing used naive CD4+ T cells from PBMCs. Described subset: CD45RA+ positively selected. The TCR sequence derives from a man between 18 and 29 years old in good health. Some clones in this sample may be carry-over from other donors' samples. The CDR3 DNA reads TGCGCCAGCTTTCCAGGAGGGTTACACACTGAAGCTTTCTTT. It codes for CASFPGGLHTEAFF.